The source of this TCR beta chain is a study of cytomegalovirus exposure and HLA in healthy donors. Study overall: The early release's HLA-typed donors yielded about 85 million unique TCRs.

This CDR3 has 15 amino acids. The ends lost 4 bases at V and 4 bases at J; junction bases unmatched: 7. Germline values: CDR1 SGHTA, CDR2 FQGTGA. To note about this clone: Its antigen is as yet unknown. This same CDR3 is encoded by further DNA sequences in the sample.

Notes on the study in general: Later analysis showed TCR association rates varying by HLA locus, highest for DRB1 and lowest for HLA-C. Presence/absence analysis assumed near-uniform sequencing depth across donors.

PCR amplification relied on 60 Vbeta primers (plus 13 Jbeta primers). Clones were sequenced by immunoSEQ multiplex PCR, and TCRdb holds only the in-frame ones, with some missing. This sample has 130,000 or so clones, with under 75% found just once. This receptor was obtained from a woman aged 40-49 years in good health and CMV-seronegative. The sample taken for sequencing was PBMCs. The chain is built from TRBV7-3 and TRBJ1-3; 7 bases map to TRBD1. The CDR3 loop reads CASSYRGQPGNTIYF. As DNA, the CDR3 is TGTGCCAGCAGCTACAGGGGACAGCCGGGAAACACCATATATTTT.